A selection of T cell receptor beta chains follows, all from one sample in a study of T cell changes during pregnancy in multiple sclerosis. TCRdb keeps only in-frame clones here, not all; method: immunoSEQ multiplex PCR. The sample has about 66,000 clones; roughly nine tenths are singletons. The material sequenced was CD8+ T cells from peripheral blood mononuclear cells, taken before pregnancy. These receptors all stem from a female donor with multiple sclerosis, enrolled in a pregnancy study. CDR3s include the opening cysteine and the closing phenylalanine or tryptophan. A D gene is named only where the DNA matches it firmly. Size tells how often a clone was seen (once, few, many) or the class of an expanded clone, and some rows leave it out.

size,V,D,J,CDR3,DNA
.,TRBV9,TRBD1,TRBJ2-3,CASSATGTVTDTQYF,TGTGCCAGCAGCGCAACCGGGACAGTCACAGATACGCAGTATTTT
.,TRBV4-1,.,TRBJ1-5,CASSQEGEGQPQHF,TGCGCCAGCAGCCAAGAGGGGGAGGGCCAGCCCCAGCATTTT
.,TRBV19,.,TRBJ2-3,CASSMYRESTDTQYF,TGTGCCAGTAGTATGTATAGGGAGAGCACAGATACGCAGTATTTT
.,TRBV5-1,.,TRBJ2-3,CASSLEDRTLGDTQYF,TGCGCCAGCAGCTTGGAAGACAGGACGCTCGGGGATACGCAGTATTTT
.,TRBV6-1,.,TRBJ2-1,CAAEDFPYNEQFF,TGTGCCGCGGAAGACTTTCCATACAATGAGCAGTTCTTC
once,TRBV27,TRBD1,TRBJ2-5,CASRQGNYLSETQYF,TGTGCCAGTAGACAGGGAAATTATTTGTCGGAGACCCAGTACTTC
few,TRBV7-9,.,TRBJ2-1,CASSLGVDEQFF,TGTGCCAGCAGCTTAGGAGTCGATGAGCAGTTCTTC
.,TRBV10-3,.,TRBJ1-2,CAISPGGHGYTF,TGTGCCATCAGCCCGGGGGGACATGGCTACACCTTC
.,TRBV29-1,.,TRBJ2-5,CSAEGGWGRETQYF,TGCAGCGCCGAGGGGGGGTGGGGAAGGGAGACCCAGTACTTC
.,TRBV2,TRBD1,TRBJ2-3,CASSEGDRGWGTDTQYF,TGTGCCAGCAGTGAGGGAGACAGGGGGTGGGGCACAGATACGCAGTATTTT
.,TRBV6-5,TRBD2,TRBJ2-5,CASSYGRAPQETQYF,TGTGCCAGCAGTTACGGGAGGGCCCCCCAAGAGACCCAGTACTTC
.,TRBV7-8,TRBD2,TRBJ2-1,CASSSSIAGALYNEQFF,TGTGCCAGCAGCTCCTCTATAGCGGGAGCCCTCTACAATGAGCAGTTCTTC
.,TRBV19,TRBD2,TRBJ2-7,CASSTSLAGGYEQYF,TGTGCCAGTAGTACCTCACTAGCGGGGGGCTACGAGCAGTACTTC
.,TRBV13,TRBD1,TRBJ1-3,CASSSGQGAAGNTIYF,TGTGCCAGCAGCTCCGGACAGGGGGCAGCTGGAAACACCATATATTTT
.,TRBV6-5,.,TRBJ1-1,CASSYQGSVNTEAFF,TGTGCCAGCAGTTATCAGGGGAGTGTAAACACTGAAGCTTTCTTT
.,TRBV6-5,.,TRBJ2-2,CASSYWTTNTGELFF,TGTGCCAGCAGTTACTGGACAACCAACACCGGGGAGCTGTTTTTT
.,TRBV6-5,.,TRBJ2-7,CASSYGQNRYEQYF,TGTGCCAGCAGTTACGGACAGAACCGCTACGAGCAGTACTTC
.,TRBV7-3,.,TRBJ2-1,CASSLGGAVEQFF,TGTGCCAGCAGCTTAGGGGGGGCTGTGGAGCAGTTCTTC
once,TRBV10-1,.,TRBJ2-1,CASSPASVRDEQFF,TGCGCCAGCAGCCCAGCTAGCGTTCGGGATGAGCAGTTCTTC
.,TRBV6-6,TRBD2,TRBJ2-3,CASSSGSGGRTDTQYF,TGTGCCAGCAGTTCAGGTAGCGGGGGGCGCACAGATACGCAGTATTTT
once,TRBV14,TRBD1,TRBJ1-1,CASSQEDRGEAFF,TGTGCCAGCAGCCAAGAGGACAGGGGTGAAGCTTTCTTT
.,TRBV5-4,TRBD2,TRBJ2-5,CASSQAGRGETQYF,TGTGCCAGCAGCCAAGCCGGGCGGGGGGAGACCCAGTACTTC
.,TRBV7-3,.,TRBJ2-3,CASSSTGWTDTQYF,TGTGCCAGCAGCTCTACAGGTTGGACAGATACGCAGTATTTT
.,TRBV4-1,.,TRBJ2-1,CASSQESQGMNEQFF,TGCGCCAGCAGCCAAGAGTCACAGGGAATGAATGAGCAGTTCTTC
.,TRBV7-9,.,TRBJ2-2,CASSSTVSGNTGELFF,TGTGCCAGCAGCTCGACAGTTTCGGGGAACACCGGGGAGCTGTTTTTT
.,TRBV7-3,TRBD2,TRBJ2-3,CASSSLAGSTDTQYF,TGTGCCAGCAGCTCCCTAGCGGGGTCCACAGATACGCAGTATTTT
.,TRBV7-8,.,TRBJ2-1,CASSLGQGVPDEQFF,TGTGCCAGCAGCTTAGGGCAGGGCGTACCCGATGAGCAGTTCTTC
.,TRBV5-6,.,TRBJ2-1,CASPSPRGISYNEQFF,TGTGCCAGCCCCTCCCCGAGGGGGATTTCCTACAATGAGCAGTTCTTC
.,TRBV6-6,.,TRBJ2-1,CASSYVSREPYNEQFF,TGTGCCAGCAGTTACGTCTCACGGGAGCCTTACAATGAGCAGTTCTTC
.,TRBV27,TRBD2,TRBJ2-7,CASRAGPYEQYF,TGTGCCAGCAGAGCGGGGCCCTACGAGCAGTACTTC
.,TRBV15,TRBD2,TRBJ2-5,CAVSGGQETQYF,TGTGCCGTTAGCGGGGGCCAAGAGACCCAGTACTTC
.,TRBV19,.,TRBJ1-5,CASGQGEPQHF,TGTGCCAGTGGCCAAGGGGAGCCCCAGCATTTT
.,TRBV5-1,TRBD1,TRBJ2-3,CASSPDTGQGWTDTQYF,TGCGCCAGCAGCCCCGATACGGGACAGGGGTGGACAGATACGCAGTATTTT
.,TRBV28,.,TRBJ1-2,CASSLGLRQIRLTSYGYTF,TGTGCCAGCAGTTTAGGGTTGAGGCAGATTAGACTTACTTCCTATGGCTACACCTTC
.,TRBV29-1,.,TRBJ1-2,CSVWSAGDGYTF,TGCAGCGTTTGGTCGGCAGGGGATGGCTACACCTTC
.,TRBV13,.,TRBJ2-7,CASSETIGGADYEQYF,TGTGCCAGCAGCGAGACGATTGGGGGGGCGGATTACGAGCAGTACTTC
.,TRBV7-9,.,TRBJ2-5,CASSLAPEQETQYF,TGTGCCAGCAGCTTAGCGCCCGAGCAAGAGACCCAGTACTTC
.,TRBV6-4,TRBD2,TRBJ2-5,CASSELAGGQETQYF,TGTGCCAGCAGTGAGCTAGCGGGGGGCCAAGAGACCCAGTACTTC
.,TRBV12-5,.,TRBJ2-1,CASEDRYNEQFF,TGTGCTAGTGAAGACAGGTACAATGAGCAGTTCTTC
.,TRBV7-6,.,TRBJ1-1,CASSLRIENTEAFF,TGTGCCAGCAGCTTAAGAATAGAGAACACTGAAGCTTTCTTT
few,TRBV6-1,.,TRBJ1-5,CASSEEGVHQPQHF,TGTGCCAGCAGTGAAGAGGGGGTGCATCAGCCCCAGCATTTT
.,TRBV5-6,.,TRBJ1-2,CASSLVSAGRMNGYTF,TGTGCCAGCAGCTTGGTGTCGGCAGGAAGAATGAATGGCTACACCTTC
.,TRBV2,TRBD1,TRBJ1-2,CASGRDREGGYTF,TGTGCCAGCGGCCGGGACAGGGAGGGTGGCTACACCTTC
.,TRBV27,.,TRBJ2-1,CASRGDNEQFF,TGTGCCAGCAGAGGGGACAATGAGCAGTTCTTC
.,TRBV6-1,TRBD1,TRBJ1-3,CASRHRGLTGNTIYF,TGTGCCAGCAGGCACAGGGGCCTCACTGGAAACACCATATATTTT
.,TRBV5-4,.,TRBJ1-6,CASSSTGSLNSPLHF,TGTGCCAGCAGCTCCACGGGGTCTCTAAATTCACCCCTCCACTTT
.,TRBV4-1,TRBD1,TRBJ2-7,CASSQGQGNSYEQYF,TGCGCCAGCAGCCAAGGACAGGGCAACTCCTACGAGCAGTACTTC
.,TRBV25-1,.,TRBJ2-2,CASSERAGELFF,TGTGCCAGCAGTGAGAGGGCCGGGGAGCTGTTTTTT
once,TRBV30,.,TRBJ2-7,CAWSAPGEQYF,TGTGCCTGGAGCGCCCCGGGGGAGCAGTACTTC
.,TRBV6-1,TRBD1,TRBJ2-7,CASTPLQGSYEQYF,TGTGCCAGCACTCCCTTACAGGGGTCCTACGAGCAGTACTTC
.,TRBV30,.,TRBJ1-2,CAWSDPRRAHYGYTF,TGTGCCTGGAGTGACCCCCGCAGGGCCCACTATGGCTACACCTTC
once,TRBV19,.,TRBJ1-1,CASSMAGVGTEAFF,TGTGCCAGTAGTATGGCAGGGGTTGGCACTGAAGCTTTCTTT
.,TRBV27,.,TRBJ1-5,CASSWGVNQPQHF,TGTGCCAGCAGTTGGGGGGTTAATCAGCCCCAGCATTTT
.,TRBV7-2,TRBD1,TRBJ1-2,CASSGPGTAWEGYTF,TGTGCCAGCAGCGGACCCGGGACAGCCTGGGAGGGCTACACCTTC
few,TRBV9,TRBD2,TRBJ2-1,CASSVGGTSGDYNEQFF,TGTGCCAGCAGCGTAGGGGGGACTAGCGGGGATTACAATGAGCAGTTCTTC